One and the same sample provided the 20 T cell receptor beta chains below, sequenced in a study of shared clonotypes between healthy human individuals. The naive CD8 population came from CD45RO-negative cells selected for CCR7, without terminally differentiated effector memory CD45RA+ cells. Only in-frame clones appear in the TCRdb table, and some are missing; sequencing was by immunoSEQ multiplex PCR. The top ten hold around 1.7% of the sample, which has about 2.1 million clones, 93% seen once. Sample: naive CD8+ T cells from PBMCs. All receptors derive from a man aged 18 to 30 in good health. Some clones in this sample may be carry-over from other donors' samples.

The chain couples TRBV7-8 to TRBJ2-1; the D gene is possibly TRBD2 (5 bases). Trimming stripped 0 bases from V and 10 bases from J, with 16 bases between. CDR3 length: 15 residues. Germline values: CDR1 SGHVS, CDR2 FQNEAQ. This CDR3 is CASSLAARVVGEQFF. The CDR3 region has the DNA TGTGCCAGCAGCTTAGCAGCGCGGGTGGTTGGAGAGCAGTTCTTC.

The rearrangement joins TRBV15 to TRBJ1-4; 8 nucleotides agree with TRBD1. The germline CDR1 and CDR2 sequences are LNHNV and YYDKDF (reference sequence). Trimming took 3 bases from V and 7 from J; bases not matched to a gene: 7. There are 15 residues in the CDR3. The CDR3 coding sequence is TGTGCCACCAGCAGCCAGGGGGCTAGTCGTGAAAAACTGTTTTTT. It is translated as CATSSQGASREKLFF.

This clone was counted once. The V call is TRBV7-9, the J call TRBJ2-7, with 7 bases fitting TRBD1. This CDR3 has 16 amino acids. In germline, CDR1 is SEHNR, CDR2 FQNEAQ (reference sequence). V gave up 0 bases and J gave up 3 bases; unmatched junction bases: 8. CDR3 sequence reads: CASSLAVTGLSYEQYF. CDR3 nucleotides: TGTGCCAGCAGCTTAGCTGTGACAGGGTTGAGCTACGAGCAGTACTTC.

A single count supports this clone. The genes are TRBV11-2 and TRBJ2-2; no reliable D call. Trimming cost V 3 bases and J 1 base, with 6 bases left between them. Germline V lookup: CDR1 SGHAT, CDR2 FQNNGV. CDR3 length: 14 amino acids. The CDR3 bases are TGTGCCAGCAGCTTTAGACAGAACACCGGGGAGCTGTTTTTT. Translation: CASSFRQNTGELFF.

The rearrangement uses TRBV28 and TRBJ2-2; no firm D call. V lost 6 bases to trimming and J lost 7 bases, with 9 bases between them. The CDR3 runs 12 residues. Germline V gene data show CDR1 as MDHEN and CDR2 as SYDVKM. The CDR3 nucleotides read TGTGCCAGCAGCCCGATGGGCGGGGAGCTGTTTTTT. Amino acids: CASSPMGGELFF.

This clone was detected once. CDR3 in amino acids: CASSLGGRGQGYTF. The CDR3, as DNA: TGCGCCAGCAGCTTGGGCGGCAGGGGGCAAGGCTACACCTTC. The rearrangement joins TRBV5-1 to TRBJ1-2, with 8 bases lining up with TRBD1. Germline V lookup: CDR1 SGHRS, CDR2 YFSETQ. This CDR3 has 14 residues. Trimming took 0 bases from V and 8 from J; bases not matched to a gene: 6.

This rearrangement joins TRBV9 to TRBJ2-7, with D possibly matching TRBD2 (6 bases). CDR3 length: 14 residues. Trimming removed 0 bases at V and 5 bases at J, with 12 bases between. Germline CDR1 and CDR2: SGDLS and YYNGEE. In DNA form, the CDR3 reads TGTGCCAGCAGCGTAGGTGGAGGGACCCACGAGCAGTACTTC. Translating gives CASSVGGGTHEQYF.

The gene calls are TRBV28 and TRBJ1-2; the D is unclear. With 3 bases removed from V and 7 bases from J, the gap between germline ends came to 9 bases. The length of the CDR3 is 12 residues. CDR1 and CDR2 from the germline V gene are MDHEN and SYDVKM. In DNA form, the CDR3 reads TGTGCCAGCAGTTTTAGCGGTCCTGGCTACACCTTC. This gives the protein CASSFSGPGYTF.

DNA of the CDR3: TGCAGCGGGGGTGGAGCCCTATATAACGAGCAGTACTTC. Translating gives CSGGGALYNEQYF. The chain joins TRBV29-1 to TRBJ2-7; D is unresolved. CDR1 SQVTM and CDR2 ANQGSEA come from the germline V gene. CDR3 length equals 13 residues. Trimming pared 7 bases from V and 5 bases from J, leaving 18 bases between.

The chain links TRBV7-3 to TRBJ2-1; 8 nucleotides line up with TRBD2. Germline CDR1 SGHTA, CDR2 FQGTGA. The CDR3 spans 16 residues. After removal of 3 bases from V and 8 bases from J, the junction contained 12 bases not matched to a gene. The CDR3 DNA follows: TGTGCCAGCAGCTTTAGGGAGGCGGGAGGTCTGCATGAGCAGTTCTTC. Its protein product is CASSFREAGGLHEQFF.

This chain joins TRBV6-1 and TRBJ1-1, with D unclear. V dropped 2 bases and J dropped 11 bases, with 27 bases sitting between them. Looked up from germline, CDR1 is MNHNS and CDR2 is SASEGT. The CDR3 is made up of 17 amino acids. The chain's CDR3 is CASSESGENGPGRRAFF. The CDR3 DNA follows: TGTGCCAGCAGTGAAAGCGGAGAAAATGGGCCGGGCCGGCGGGCTTTCTTT.

This rearrangement joins TRBV7-9 to TRBJ2-7; tentatively, D is TRBD2 (6 bases). Germline CDR1 SEHNR, CDR2 FQNEAQ (reference sequence). Trimming removed 5 bases from V and 4 bases from J, with 12 bases in between. The CDR3 is 13 residues long. The CDR3 sequence: CASSHGRTYEQYF. The DNA for the CDR3 is TGTGCCAGCAGCCACGGGAGAACATACGAGCAGTACTTC.

The V and J genes are TRBV28 and TRBJ1-3; no clear D gene. Germline CDR1 and CDR2: MDHEN and SYDVKM. V was trimmed by 6 bases and J by 0 bases, leaving 21 bases between them. The CDR3 loop spans 18 amino acids. CDR3 DNA sequence: TGTGCCAGCAGAACCCGCCTTCGGACCTTTAGCTCTGGAAACACCATATATTTT. Protein product: CASRTRLRTFSSGNTIYF. Combining the CDR3 with reference TRBV28 and TRBJ1-3 gives the whole variable domain DVKVTQSSRYLVKRTGEKVFLECVQDMDHENMFWYRQDPGLGLRLIYFSYDVKMKEKGDIPEGYSVSREKKERFSLILESASTNQTSMYLCASRTRLRTFSSGNTIYFGEGSWLTVV.

The rearrangement links TRBV11-2 to TRBJ1-3, with TRBD1 as a possible D gene (6 bases). The CDR3 totals 15 residues. The ends were cut back, 5 bases at V and 0 bases at J, with 11 bases in the middle. Germline CDR1 SGHAT, CDR2 FQNNGV. Written as DNA, the CDR3 is TGTGCCAGCAGCATCACAGGGACCTCTGGAAACACCATATATTTT. It codes for CASSITGTSGNTIYF.

The chain is built from TRBV6-1 and TRBJ2-7; TRBD2 matches 14 bases. CDR1 is MNHNS, CDR2 SASEGT, per germline. V was pared by 6 bases and J by 3 bases, with 4 bases of the junction left unmatched. This CDR3 is 15 amino acids long. CDR3 sequence: CASSPGLAGGYEQYF. DNA for the CDR3: TGTGCCAGCAGCCCTGGACTAGCGGGAGGCTACGAGCAGTACTTC.

The chain employs TRBV7-6 and TRBJ2-1; the D is unclear. V lost 5 bases and J lost 2, with 7 bases in between. Germline V gives CDR1 SGHVS, CDR2 FNYEAQ. CDR3 length equals 13 residues. Written as DNA, the CDR3 is TGTGCCAGCAGCCGCCGGGCCTACAATGAGCAGTTCTTC. This gives the protein CASSRRAYNEQFF. Full variable domain (remainder filled in from reference TRBV7-6 and TRBJ2-1): GAGVSQSPRYKVTKRGQDVALRCDPISGHVSLYWYRQALGQGPEFLTYFNYEAQQDKSGLPNDRFSAERPEGSISTLTIQRTEQRDSAMYRCASSRRAYNEQFFGPGTRLTVL.

About this clone itself: This may be a read error: a much more frequent sequence differs by one nucleotide. Other DNA sequences from this sample encode an identical CDR3 as well. V and J are TRBV7-8 and TRBJ2-7; D gene unclear. The CDR3 runs to 13 residues. The germline V and J ends were trimmed by 3 bases and 0 bases, with 6 bases remaining between them. CDR1 and CDR2 (germline): SGHVS, FQNEAQ. The CDR3 DNA follows: TGTGCCAGCAGCTTTGGCAGCTCCTACGAGCAGTACTTC. Translated: CASSFGSSYEQYF.

The rearrangement joins TRBV7-9 to TRBJ1-4, with D perhaps TRBD1 (6 bases). The CDR3 is made up of 18 amino acids. Trimming took 6 bases from V and 8 from J, leaving 28 bases between them. Germline V gene lookup returns CDR1 SEHNR and CDR2 FQNEAQ (reference sequence). CDR3 sequence reads: CASSSWRGARVFEEKLFF. CDR3 in DNA: TGTGCCAGCAGTTCCTGGCGGGGGGCGCGGGTGTTCGAAGAAAAACTGTTTTTT.

The genes are TRBV4-1 and TRBJ1-2; the D is unclear. Trimming removed 4 bases from V and 4 bases from J, with 16 bases in between. CDR3 length: 15 residues. The V gene's germline CDR1 is MGHRA and CDR2 YSYEKL. CDR3 loop: CASSPGGQLSYGYTF. The CDR3 region has the DNA TGCGCCAGCAGCCCCGGCGGGCAGCTTAGCTATGGCTACACCTTC.

This CDR3 reads CASSFYTGRLSYNEQFF. CDR3 nucleotides: TGTGCCAGCAGTTTTTACACCGGGAGGCTCTCCTACAATGAGCAGTTCTTC. The chain uses TRBV27 and TRBJ2-1; 7 nucleotides agree with TRBD2. Germline CDR1 MNHEY, CDR2 SMNVEV (reference sequence). This CDR3 comprises 17 residues. After removal of 3 bases from V and 0 bases from J, the junction contained 8 bases not matched to a gene.